Each of the 27 T cell receptor beta chains below was sequenced from the same sample in a study of PD-L1 blockade in urothelial cancer. Clones were read by immunoSEQ multiplex PCR, and TCRdb kept only the in-frame ones, dropping some. In the table there are tens of thousands of clones, around 81% of which are singletons. Time point given: pretreatment peripheral blood. Here the sequenced sample was PBMCs, taken around atezolizumab (anti-PD-L1) treatment. The origin of the receptors is an elderly man with urothelial cancer.

The V gene is TRBV5-4, the J gene TRBJ2-1, with D possibly TRBD2 on 6 matching bases. This CDR3 spans 15 amino acids. Trimming pared 5 bases from V and 5 bases from J, leaving 17 bases between. CDR1 and CDR2 from the germline V gene are SGHNT and YYREEE (reference sequence). The CDR3 loop reads CASRPVGGGNNEQFF. The CDR3 DNA sequence: TGTGCCAGCAGGCCCGTGGGGGGAGGAAACAATGAGCAGTTCTTC.

The CDR3 region is CAWSVGRGPYNEQFF. The CDR3 nucleotides read TGTGCCTGGAGTGTGGGTAGGGGCCCTTACAATGAGCAGTTCTTC. This chain uses TRBV30 with TRBJ2-1; D is perhaps TRBD1 (5 bases). V lost 0 bases, J lost 4 bases, and 13 bases lay in between. Per germline, CDR1 GTSNPN and CDR2 SVGIG (reference sequence). This CDR3 comprises 15 residues.

CDR3 region: CASSLGLRDASTDTQYF. DNA of the CDR3: TGCGCCAGCAGCTTGGGATTACGGGATGCTTCCACAGATACGCAGTATTTT. This sequence joins TRBV5-1 and TRBJ2-3, with D possibly matching TRBD2 (5 bases). Germline V gene data show CDR1 as SGHRS and CDR2 as YFSETQ. The CDR3 loop spans 17 amino acids. Deletions cut 0 bases from V and 2 bases from J, with 16 bases between.

This chain connects TRBV30 to TRBJ1-4, with 10 bases matching TRBD1. The CDR3 sequence is 12 residues long. The J segment lost 10 bases and the V segment lost 7 bases, leaving 6 bases of the junction unmatched. The germline gives CDR1 GTSNPN, CDR2 SVGIG (reference sequence). DNA for the CDR3: TGTGCCTCCGGACAGGGGGGAGGAAAACTGTTTTTT. Amino acids: CASGQGGGKLFF.

The chain couples TRBV7-2 to TRBJ2-7, with TRBD2 matching over 7 bases. Trimming cost V 3 bases and J 0 bases; bases outside gene matches: 8. The length of the CDR3 is 16 residues. Germline V CDR1 and CDR2: SGHTA, FQGNSA. The CDR3 DNA reads TGTGCCAGCAGCTTCCGAACGGGAGGTAGCTCCTACGAGCAGTACTTC. Translated, it gives CASSFRTGGSSYEQYF.

CDR3 sequence: CASSEGPSYEQYF. The DNA of the CDR3 is TGTGCCAGCAGTGAGGGGCCCTCCTACGAGCAGTACTTC. The chain couples TRBV6-4 to TRBJ2-7; D possibly corresponds to TRBD1 (5 bases). Trimming removed 3 bases from V and 0 bases from J, with 6 bases in between. The CDR3 loop spans 13 amino acids. Germline CDR1 is MRHNA and CDR2 is SNTAGT.

V is TRBV5-1 and J is TRBJ2-5, with TRBD2 identical over 7 bases. Trimming removed 6 bases from V and 3 bases from J; junction bases left unmatched: 2. The CDR3 has 12 amino acids. CDR1 and CDR2 (germline): SGHRS, YFSETQ. CDR3 amino acids: CASTLAKETQYF. The CDR3 bases are TGCGCCAGCACACTAGCGAAAGAGACCCAGTACTTC. The whole variable domain, filled in from reference TRBV5-1 and TRBJ2-5, reads KAGVTQTPRYLIKTRGQQVTLSCSPISGHRSVSWYQQTPGQGLQFLFEYFSETQRNKGNFPGRFSGRQFSNSRSEMNVSTLELGDSALYLCASTLAKETQYFGPGTRLLVL.

This chain connects TRBV5-1 to TRBJ2-7, with D possibly matching TRBD2 (6 bases). The germline CDR1 and CDR2 sequences are SGHRS and YFSETQ. CDR3 length equals 15 residues. V gave up 5 bases and J gave up 0 bases, with 15 bases separating them. The CDR3 nucleotides are TGCGCCAGCAGATATTCCGGGACTGACTCCTACGAGCAGTACTTC. Residues: CASRYSGTDSYEQYF.

This chain uses TRBV4-3 with TRBJ2-2; TRBD2 matches at 7 bases. The CDR3 length is 18 residues. The junction had 7 bases not matched to a gene; V was cut back by 0 bases and J by 0 bases. CDR1 LGHNA and CDR2 YSLEER come from the germline V gene. The CDR3: CASSQDRMLAANTGELFF. DNA of the CDR3: TGCGCCAGCAGCCAAGATCGGATGCTAGCGGCGAACACCGGGGAGCTGTTTTTT.

This sequence joins TRBV18 and TRBJ2-1; 7 bases are shared with TRBD1. The V gene's germline CDR1 is KGHSH and CDR2 LQKENI. J lost 5 bases, V lost 4 bases, and 2 bases had no gene match. The CDR3 extends over 13 amino acids. DNA for the CDR3: TGTGCCAGCTCACGAGGACAGGACAATGAGCAGTTCTTC. Translating gives CASSRGQDNEQFF.

The V call is TRBV30, the J call TRBJ1-5; no firm D call. CDR1 is GTSNPN, CDR2 SVGIG, per germline (reference sequence). The V end was cut by 0 bases, the J end by 6 bases, with 12 bases between. The CDR3 is 14 residues long. CDR3 in DNA: TGTGCCTGGAGTGTAGCGGCCGGTAGTCAGCCCCAGCATTTT. Translation: CAWSVAAGSQPQHF. The full variable domain, completed using reference TRBV30 and TRBJ1-5, is SQTIHQWPATLVQPVGSPLSLECTVEGTSNPNLYWYRQAAGRGLQLLFYSVGIGQISSEVPQNLSASRPQDRQFILSSKKLLLSDSGFYLCAWSVAAGSQPQHFGDGTRLSIL.

This clone came up a few times. The chain carries TRBV30 and TRBJ2-7, with a tentative D call TRBD2 (6 bases). The CDR3 runs 13 residues. In germline, CDR1 is GTSNPN, CDR2 SVGIG (reference sequence). The ends were cut back, 1 base at V and 4 bases at J, with 11 bases in the middle. The CDR3 coding sequence is TGTGCCTGGAGTGGTGGCGGGAAATACGAGCAGTACTTC. This sequence encodes CAWSGGGKYEQYF. The full variable domain, rest sourced from reference TRBV30 and TRBJ2-7, is SQTIHQWPATLVQPVGSPLSLECTVEGTSNPNLYWYRQAAGRGLQLLFYSVGIGQISSEVPQNLSASRPQDRQFILSSKKLLLSDSGFYLCAWSGGGKYEQYFGPGTRLTVT.

The V and J genes are TRBV25-1 and TRBJ2-4; 7 bases agree with TRBD2. The germline V gene has CDR1 MGHDK and CDR2 SYGVNS. After removal of 1 base from V and 8 bases from J, the junction contained 5 bases not matched to a gene. This CDR3 comprises 14 residues. The chain's CDR3 is CASSESWGRDIQYF. CDR3 coding DNA: TGTGCCAGCAGTGAATCGTGGGGGAGGGACATTCAGTACTTC.

The chain employs TRBV5-1 and TRBJ2-1; tentative D call: TRBD2 (6 bases). V was clipped by 2 bases and J by 3 bases, with 12 bases between them. The CDR3 has 15 amino acids. The V gene's germline CDR1 is SGHRS and CDR2 YFSETQ. CDR3 loop: CASSFGGVVYNEQFF. As DNA, the CDR3 is TGCGCCAGCAGCTTCGGAGGGGTAGTCTACAATGAGCAGTTCTTC.

V is TRBV28 and J is TRBJ2-1; 9 bases agree with TRBD2. Germline loops: CDR1 MDHEN, CDR2 SYDVKM. V lost 6 bases, J lost 4 bases, and 10 bases stayed unmatched. This CDR3 contains 16 residues. CDR3 sequence: CASRGLAGEFYNEQFF. The CDR3 region has the DNA TGTGCCAGCAGAGGATTAGCGGGAGAATTTTACAATGAGCAGTTCTTC.

This clone was picked up one time. The V and J genes are TRBV23-1 and TRBJ1-2; D is uncertain. TRBV23-1 is reported as an ORF; its role is uncertain. The CDR3 sequence is 12 residues long. Trimming stripped 0 bases from V and 9 bases from J, with 8 bases between. The CDR3 DNA reads TGCGCCAGCAGTCAATCTCCCAAAAGCTACACCTTC. Its translation is CASSQSPKSYTF.

The CDR3 loop reads CASSQGFGGNEQYF. DNA of the CDR3: TGTGCCAGCAGCCAAGGATTTGGGGGCAACGAGCAGTACTTC. The chain joins TRBV14 to TRBJ2-7; a weak D match, TRBD1 (6 bases). V lost 1 base and J 5 bases, leaving 12 bases between the germline ends. The CDR3 is 14 amino acids. The germline CDR1 and CDR2 sequences are SGHDN and FVKESK. The entire variable domain, with the rest obtained from reference TRBV14 and TRBJ2-7, is as follows: EAGVTQFPSHSVIEKGQTVTLRCDPISGHDNLYWYRRVMGKEIKFLLHFVKESKQDESGMPNNRFLAERTGGTYSTLKVQPAELEDSGVYFCASSQGFGGNEQYFGPGTRLTVT.

V usage is TRBV2 and J usage is TRBJ2-3; 10 bases are shared with TRBD1. Germline V CDR1 and CDR2: SNHLY, FYNNEI. The CDR3 loop spans 15 amino acids. Trimming removed 4 bases from V and 3 bases from J; junction bases left unmatched: 4. The CDR3 nucleotides read TGTGCCAGCAGTGGACAGGGGGCATCAACAGATACGCAGTATTTT. Protein: CASSGQGASTDTQYF.

The V and J genes are TRBV6-5 and TRBJ2-7, with TRBD1 matching over 8 bases. This CDR3 region has 12 residues. The germline V gene has CDR1 MNHEY and CDR2 SVGAGI. Trimming cost V 5 bases and J 9 bases; bases outside gene matches: 6. The CDR3 loop reads CASSRQGIGQYF. As DNA, the CDR3 is TGTGCCAGCAGTCGACAGGGGATTGGGCAGTACTTC.

This chain uses TRBV6-6 with TRBJ2-2, with a possible D match to TRBD2 (5 bases). The CDR3 has 14 residues. CDR1 is MNHNY, CDR2 SVGAGI, per germline (reference sequence). The V and J ends lost 6 bases and 0 bases respectively, with 8 bases between them. This chain's CDR3 is CASSLGANTGELFF. The CDR3 DNA reads TGTGCCAGCAGCCTCGGGGCGAACACCGGGGAGCTGTTTTTT.

This rearrangement joins TRBV5-1 to TRBJ2-5; 9 nucleotides agree with TRBD2. The CDR3 extends over 17 amino acids. J was trimmed by 1 base and V by 3 bases; bases with no gene match: 10. The V gene's germline CDR1 is SGHRS and CDR2 YFSETQ. CDR3 DNA: TGCGCCAGCAGCTACCCCGGGAGCGGGAGGCGCCAAGAGACCCAGTACTTC. This encodes CASSYPGSGRRQETQYF. The full variable domain, in which reference TRBV5-1 and TRBJ2-5 provide the parts outside the CDR3, is KAGVTQTPRYLIKTRGQQVTLSCSPISGHRSVSWYQQTPGQGLQFLFEYFSETQRNKGNFPGRFSGRQFSNSRSEMNVSTLELGDSALYLCASSYPGSGRRQETQYFGPGTRLLVL.

V usage is TRBV5-1 and J usage is TRBJ2-3; 9 bases align to TRBD1. The germline V gene has CDR1 SGHRS and CDR2 YFSETQ. The CDR3 spans 14 residues. The ends lost 3 bases at V and 4 bases at J; junction bases unmatched: 3. The CDR3 loop reads CASSWTGVADTQYF. In DNA form, the CDR3 reads TGCGCCAGCAGCTGGACAGGGGTTGCAGATACGCAGTATTTT.

In its sample, this clone was seen a few times. The chain uses TRBV7-6 and TRBJ2-7; 7 bases match TRBD1. V dropped 3 bases and J dropped 3; count of bases not matched to a gene: 8. The length of the CDR3 is 15 residues. CDR1 is SGHVS, CDR2 FNYEAQ, per germline. This CDR3 reads CASSLEDRQGYEQYF. The CDR3 DNA follows: TGTGCCAGCAGCTTGGAGGACCGACAGGGCTACGAGCAGTACTTC. The full variable domain, its missing parts supplied by reference TRBV7-6 and TRBJ2-7, is GAGVSQSPRYKVTKRGQDVALRCDPISGHVSLYWYRQALGQGPEFLTYFNYEAQQDKSGLPNDRFSAERPEGSISTLTIQRTEQRDSAMYRCASSLEDRQGYEQYFGPGTRLTVT.

The chain couples TRBV9 to TRBJ2-7; possible D gene TRBD2, 6 bases. V dropped 0 bases and J dropped 0 bases, with 10 bases sitting between them. Germline values: CDR1 SGDLS, CDR2 YYNGEE. This CDR3 region has 15 residues. The CDR3 region is CASSVDSGSSYEQYF. CDR3 sequence (DNA): TGTGCCAGCAGCGTAGATAGCGGCAGCTCCTACGAGCAGTACTTC.

The rearrangement uses TRBV5-1 and TRBJ2-2; perhaps TRBD2 as D (6 bases). The CDR3 has 14 amino acids. V was pared by 6 bases and J by 6 bases, with 15 bases between. From germline, CDR1 is SGHRS and CDR2 YFSETQ. The chain's CDR3 is CASKLARTSGELFF. For the CDR3, the DNA is TGCGCCAGCAAACTAGCTCGGACGTCCGGGGAGCTGTTTTTT. Supplemented by reference TRBV5-1 and TRBJ2-2, the full variable domain reads KAGVTQTPRYLIKTRGQQVTLSCSPISGHRSVSWYQQTPGQGLQFLFEYFSETQRNKGNFPGRFSGRQFSNSRSEMNVSTLELGDSALYLCASKLARTSGELFFGEGSRLTVL.

The table lists this clone with a few counts. This chain joins TRBV7-9 and TRBJ2-5, with D perhaps TRBD2 (7 bases). The CDR3 consists of 15 residues. With 4 bases removed from V and 5 bases from J, the gap between germline ends came to 17 bases. In germline, CDR1 is SEHNR, CDR2 FQNEAQ (reference sequence). CDR3: CASSSLRGGSETQYF. The CDR3 DNA reads as TGTGCCAGCAGCTCCCTCAGGGGCGGGAGCGAGACCCAGTACTTC.

The chain recombines TRBV5-1 with TRBJ2-7; TRBD1 matches 7 bases. V lost 4 bases and J lost 0; bases outside the gene matches: 13. This CDR3 is 17 amino acids long. Germline V CDR1 and CDR2: SGHRS, YFSETQ. This CDR3 reads CASSLGFTGTASYEQYF. In nucleotides, the CDR3 is TGCGCCAGCAGCCTGGGATTTACCGGGACAGCCTCCTACGAGCAGTACTTC.